This record concerns one T cell receptor beta chain sequence. Its target is not known. The PCR employed 60 Vbeta primers together with 13 Jbeta primers. The assay was immunoSEQ multiplex PCR, and TCRdb's table has in-frame clones only and misses some. Of 90,000 to 120,000 clones in the sample, over 9% were seen once. The sample belongs to a study of cytomegalovirus exposure and HLA in healthy donors. This CDR3 region has 12 residues. Trimming took off 0 bases at V and 3 bases at J, with 4 bases between the two ends. CDR1 SGHDT and CDR2 YYEEEE come from the germline V gene. Findings of the study overall: Within an earlier analysis, most TCR beta V segments proved productive either about 87% or about 30% of the time. The presence/absence work took it that sequencing depth was about the same across donors. There were several of the most significant clusters that appeared linked to common viral pathogens in a later analysis.

The sequenced sample consisted of PBMCs. This TCR was sampled from a man aged 35-49 years in good health and CMV-seropositive. The rearrangement links TRBV5-6 to TRBJ2-7; D uncertain. The CDR3 DNA sequence: TGTGCCAGCAGCTTGGGTATCTACGAGCAGTACTTC. This gives the protein CASSLGIYEQYF.